This T cell receptor (beta chain) was captured by sequencing in a study of glioma-infiltrating T cells. Using RNA template, CDR3s of TCR alpha and beta were amplified with iRepertoire arm-PCR. One-step reverse transcription and amplification started from around 100-400 ng of tissue mRNA or PBMC total RNA. Each CDR3 protein is one row after TCRdb ran MiXCR on the multiplex PCR reads. The sample shows 150,000 or so distinct CDR3 sequences, about 39% of them seen only once. The study, taken as a whole, reports: Tissue and blood shared very few CDR3 sequences. Gliomas, especially low-grade, showed above-expected tissue-blood divergence; non-neoplastic patients showed below.

On this clonotype itself: Its antigen remains unknown.

The CDR3 length is 13 residues. Germline CDR1 is SGHTA and CDR2 is FQGNSA. The junction had 8 bases not matched to a gene; V was cut back by 5 bases and J by 7 bases. The rearrangement joins TRBV7-2 to TRBJ2-7; 7 bases agree with TRBD2. This TCR was sampled from a human donor with low-grade glioma or glioblastoma, undergoing nonglioma brain surgery, or in good health (not recorded which). What was sequenced was glioma tissue, nonneoplastic brain tissue, or PBMCs (not recorded which). Here the CDR3 reads CASSPRTSWEQYF. In nucleotides, the CDR3 is TGTGCCAGCAGCCCGAGGACTAGTTGGGAGCAGTACTTC.